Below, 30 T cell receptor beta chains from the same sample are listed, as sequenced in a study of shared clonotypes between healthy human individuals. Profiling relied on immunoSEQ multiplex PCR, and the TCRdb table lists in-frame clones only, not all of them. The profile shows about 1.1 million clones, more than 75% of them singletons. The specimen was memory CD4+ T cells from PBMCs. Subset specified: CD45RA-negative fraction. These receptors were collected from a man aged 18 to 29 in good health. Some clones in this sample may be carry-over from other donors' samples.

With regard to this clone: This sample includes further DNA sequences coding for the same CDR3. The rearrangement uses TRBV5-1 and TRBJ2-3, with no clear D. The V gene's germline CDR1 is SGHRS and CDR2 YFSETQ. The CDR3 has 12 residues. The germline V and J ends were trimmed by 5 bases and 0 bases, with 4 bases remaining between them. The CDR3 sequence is CASSSSTDTQYF. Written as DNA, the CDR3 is TGCGCCAGCAGTTCTAGCACAGATACGCAGTATTTT.

This CDR3 is CSVRLQGGNTEAFF. The CDR3 DNA is TGCAGCGTTCGATTACAGGGAGGTAACACTGAAGCTTTCTTT. The chain couples TRBV29-1 to TRBJ1-1, with D perhaps matching TRBD1 (6 bases). The ends were cut back, 5 bases at V and 2 bases at J, with 15 bases in the middle. CDR1 and CDR2 from the germline V gene are SQVTM and ANQGSEA. CDR3 length: 14 residues.

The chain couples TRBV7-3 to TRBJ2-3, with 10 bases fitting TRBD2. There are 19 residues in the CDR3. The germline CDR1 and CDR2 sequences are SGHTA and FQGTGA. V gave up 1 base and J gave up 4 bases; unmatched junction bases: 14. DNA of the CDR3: TGTGCCAGCAGCTTAAGACCCCTGGGGAGCGGGAGGGTAGCAGATACGCAGTATTTT. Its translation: CASSLRPLGSGRVADTQYF. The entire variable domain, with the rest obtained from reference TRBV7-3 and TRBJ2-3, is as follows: GAGVSQTPSNKVTEKGKYVELRCDPISGHTALYWYRQSLGQGPEFLIYFQGTGAADDSGLPNDRFFAVRPEGSVSTLKIQRTERGDSAVYLCASSLRPLGSGRVADTQYFGPGTRLTVL.

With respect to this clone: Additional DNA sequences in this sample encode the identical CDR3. The CDR3 nucleotides read TGTGCCAGCAGCCTAACCTATGGCTACACCTTC. It translates to CASSLTYGYTF. V usage is TRBV7-2 and J usage is TRBJ1-2; no clear D gene. Trimming removed 5 bases at V and 4 bases at J, with 5 bases between. The CDR3 length is 11 residues. Germline CDR1 and CDR2: SGHTA and FQGNSA.

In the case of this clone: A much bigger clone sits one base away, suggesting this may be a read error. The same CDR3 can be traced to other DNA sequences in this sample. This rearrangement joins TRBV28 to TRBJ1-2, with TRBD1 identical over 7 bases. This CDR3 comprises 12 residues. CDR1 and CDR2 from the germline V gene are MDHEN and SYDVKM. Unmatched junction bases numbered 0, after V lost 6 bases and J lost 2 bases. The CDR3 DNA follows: TGTGCCAGCAGGGGACAGAACTATGGCTACACCTTC. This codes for CASRGQNYGYTF.

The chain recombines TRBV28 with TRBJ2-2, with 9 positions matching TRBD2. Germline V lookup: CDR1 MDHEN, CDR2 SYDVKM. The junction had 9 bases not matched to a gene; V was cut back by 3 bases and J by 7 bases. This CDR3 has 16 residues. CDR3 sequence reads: CASSFRGRASSGELFF. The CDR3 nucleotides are TGTGCCAGCAGTTTCCGCGGGAGGGCCTCTAGCGGGGAGCTGTTTTTT.

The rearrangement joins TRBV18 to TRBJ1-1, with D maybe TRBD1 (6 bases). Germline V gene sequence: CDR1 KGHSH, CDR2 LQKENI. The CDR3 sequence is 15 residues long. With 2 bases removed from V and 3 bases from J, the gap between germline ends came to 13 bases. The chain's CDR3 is CASSPTTGLDTEAFF. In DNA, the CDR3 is TGTGCCAGCTCACCAACCACAGGGCTTGACACTGAAGCTTTCTTT. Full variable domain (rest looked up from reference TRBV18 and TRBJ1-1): NAGVMQNPRHLVRRRGQEARLRCSPMKGHSHVYWYRQLPEEGLKFMVYLQKENIIDESGMPKERFSAEFPKEGPSILRIQQVVRGDSAAYFCASSPTTGLDTEAFFGQGTRLTVV.

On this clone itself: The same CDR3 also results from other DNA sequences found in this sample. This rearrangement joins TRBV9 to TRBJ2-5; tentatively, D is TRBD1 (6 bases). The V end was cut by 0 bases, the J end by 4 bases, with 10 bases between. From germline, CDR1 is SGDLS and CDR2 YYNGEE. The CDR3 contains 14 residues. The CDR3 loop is CASSVVGGAETQYF. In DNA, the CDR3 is TGTGCCAGCAGCGTAGTTGGGGGCGCAGAGACCCAGTACTTC.

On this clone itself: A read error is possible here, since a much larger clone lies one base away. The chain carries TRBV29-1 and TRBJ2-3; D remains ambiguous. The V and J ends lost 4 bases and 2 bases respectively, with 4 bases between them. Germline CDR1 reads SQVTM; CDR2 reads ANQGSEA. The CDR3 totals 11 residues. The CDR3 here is CSVGNTDTQYF. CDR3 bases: TGCAGCGTTGGGAACACAGATACGCAGTATTTT.

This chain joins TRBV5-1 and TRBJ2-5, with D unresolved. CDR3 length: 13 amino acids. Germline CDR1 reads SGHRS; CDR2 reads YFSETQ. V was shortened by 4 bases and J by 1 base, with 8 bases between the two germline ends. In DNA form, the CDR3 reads TGCGCCAGCAGCCGGTCCTCCCAAGAGACCCAGTACTTC. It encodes CASSRSSQETQYF. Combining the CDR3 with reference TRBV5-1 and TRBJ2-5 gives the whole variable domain KAGVTQTPRYLIKTRGQQVTLSCSPISGHRSVSWYQQTPGQGLQFLFEYFSETQRNKGNFPGRFSGRQFSNSRSEMNVSTLELGDSALYLCASSRSSQETQYFGPGTRLLVL.

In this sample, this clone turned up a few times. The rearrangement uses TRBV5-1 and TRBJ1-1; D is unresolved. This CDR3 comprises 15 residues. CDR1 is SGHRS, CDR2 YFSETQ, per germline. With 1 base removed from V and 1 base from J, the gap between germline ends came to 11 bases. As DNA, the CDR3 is TGCGCCAGCAGCTTGTTAAAAGAGCCGAACACTGAAGCTTTCTTT. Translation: CASSLLKEPNTEAFF.

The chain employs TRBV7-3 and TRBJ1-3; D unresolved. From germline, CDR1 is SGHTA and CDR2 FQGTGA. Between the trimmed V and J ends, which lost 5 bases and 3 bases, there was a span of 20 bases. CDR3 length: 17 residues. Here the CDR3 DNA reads TGTGCCAGCAGCCTCCCCCAGCGGGTAGGGAATGGAAACACCATATATTTT. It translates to CASSLPQRVGNGNTIYF. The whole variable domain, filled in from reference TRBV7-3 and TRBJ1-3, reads GAGVSQTPSNKVTEKGKYVELRCDPISGHTALYWYRQSLGQGPEFLIYFQGTGAADDSGLPNDRFFAVRPEGSVSTLKIQRTERGDSAVYLCASSLPQRVGNGNTIYFGEGSWLTVV.

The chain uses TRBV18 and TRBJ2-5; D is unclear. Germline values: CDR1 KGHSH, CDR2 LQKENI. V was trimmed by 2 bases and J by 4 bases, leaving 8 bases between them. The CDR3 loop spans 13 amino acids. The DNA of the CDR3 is TGTGCCAGCTCACCAAAGGGTGGAGAGACCCAGTACTTC. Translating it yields CASSPKGGETQYF.

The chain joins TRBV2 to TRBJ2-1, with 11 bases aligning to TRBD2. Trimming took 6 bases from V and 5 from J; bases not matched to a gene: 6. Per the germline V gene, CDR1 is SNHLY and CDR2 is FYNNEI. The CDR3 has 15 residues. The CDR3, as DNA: TGTGCCAGCAGGCGGACTAGCGGGCAACACAATGAGCAGTTCTTC. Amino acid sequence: CASRRTSGQHNEQFF.

CDR3 bases: TGTGCCAGCAGCTTGGGACATTACAATGAGCAGTTCTTC. As protein: CASSLGHYNEQFF. V and J are TRBV5-4 and TRBJ2-1; D remains ambiguous. Germline V CDR1 and CDR2: SGHNT, YYREEE (reference sequence). V was cut by 0 bases and J by 4 bases, with 5 bases left in between. The CDR3 contains 13 residues. The full variable domain, in which reference TRBV5-4 and TRBJ2-1 provide the parts outside the CDR3, is ETGVTQSPTHLIKTRGQQVTLRCSSQSGHNTVSWYQQALGQGPQFIFQYYREEENGRGNFPPRFSGLQFPNYSSELNVNALELDDSALYLCASSLGHYNEQFFGPGTRLTVL.

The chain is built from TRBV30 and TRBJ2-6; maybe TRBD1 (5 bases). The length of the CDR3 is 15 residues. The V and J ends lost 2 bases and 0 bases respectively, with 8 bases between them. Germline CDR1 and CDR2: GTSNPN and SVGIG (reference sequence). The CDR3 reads CAWSTGASGANVLTF. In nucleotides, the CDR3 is TGTGCCTGGAGTACAGGAGCCTCTGGGGCCAACGTCCTGACTTTC.

Written as DNA, the CDR3 is TGTGCCAGCAGGATAGAGGCGAACTATGGCTACACCTTC. Translated: CASRIEANYGYTF. V and J are TRBV6-5 and TRBJ1-2; no reliable D call. Between the trimmed V and J ends, which lost 6 bases and 2 bases, there was a span of 10 bases. There are 13 residues in the CDR3. From germline, CDR1 is MNHEY and CDR2 SVGAGI.

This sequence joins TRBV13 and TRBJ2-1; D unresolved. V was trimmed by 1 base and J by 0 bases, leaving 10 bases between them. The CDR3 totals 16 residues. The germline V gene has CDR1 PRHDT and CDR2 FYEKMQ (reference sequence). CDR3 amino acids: CASSLDAGSSYNEQFF. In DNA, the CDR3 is TGTGCCAGCAGCTTAGATGCAGGCAGCTCCTACAATGAGCAGTTCTTC. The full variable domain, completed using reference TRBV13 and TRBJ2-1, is AAGVIQSPRHLIKEKRETATLKCYPIPRHDTVYWYQQGPGQDPQFLISFYEKMQSDKGSIPDRFSAQQFSDYHSELNMSSLELGDSALYFCASSLDAGSSYNEQFFGPGTRLTVL.

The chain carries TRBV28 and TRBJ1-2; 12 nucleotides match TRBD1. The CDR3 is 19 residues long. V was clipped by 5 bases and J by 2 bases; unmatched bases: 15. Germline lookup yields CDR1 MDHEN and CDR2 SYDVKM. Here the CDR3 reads CASSAPSGTGGSFNYGYTF. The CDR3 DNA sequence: TGTGCCAGCAGTGCACCCTCCGGGACAGGGGGCTCATTCAACTATGGCTACACCTTC.

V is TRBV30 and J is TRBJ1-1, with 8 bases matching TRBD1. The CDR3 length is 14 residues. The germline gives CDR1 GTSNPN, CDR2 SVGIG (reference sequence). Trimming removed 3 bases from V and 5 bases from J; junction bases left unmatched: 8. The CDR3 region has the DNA TGTGCCTGGAGGGGGTTAGGACAGGGTACTGAAGCTTTCTTT. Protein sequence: CAWRGLGQGTEAFF.

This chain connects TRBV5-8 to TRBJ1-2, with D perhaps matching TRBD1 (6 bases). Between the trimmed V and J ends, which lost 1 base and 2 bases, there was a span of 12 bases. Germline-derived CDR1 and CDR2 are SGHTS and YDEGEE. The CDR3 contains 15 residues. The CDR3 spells CASSLLGRGNYGYTF. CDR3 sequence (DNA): TGTGCCAGCAGCTTGTTGGGCAGGGGCAACTATGGCTACACCTTC.

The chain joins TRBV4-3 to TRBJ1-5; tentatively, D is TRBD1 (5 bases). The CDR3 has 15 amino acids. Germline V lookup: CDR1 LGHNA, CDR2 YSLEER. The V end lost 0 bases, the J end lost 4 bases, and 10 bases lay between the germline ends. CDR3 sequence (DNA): TGCGCCAGCAGCCAAGACACCCGGGGGAATCAGCCCCAGCATTTT. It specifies CASSQDTRGNQPQHF.

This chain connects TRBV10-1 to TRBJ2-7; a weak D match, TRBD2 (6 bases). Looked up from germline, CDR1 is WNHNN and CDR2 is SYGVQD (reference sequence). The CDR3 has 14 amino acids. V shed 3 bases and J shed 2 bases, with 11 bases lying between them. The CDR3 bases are TGCGCCAGCAGTGATTGGAGGGCCCCCTACGAGCAGTACTTC. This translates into CASSDWRAPYEQYF.

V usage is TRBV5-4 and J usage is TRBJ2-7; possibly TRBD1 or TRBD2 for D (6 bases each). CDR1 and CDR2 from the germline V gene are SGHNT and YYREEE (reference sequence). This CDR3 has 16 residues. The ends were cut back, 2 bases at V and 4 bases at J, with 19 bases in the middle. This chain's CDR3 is CASSFGGGQALYEQYF. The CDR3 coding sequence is TGTGCCAGCAGCTTTGGAGGGGGGCAGGCCCTATACGAGCAGTACTTC.

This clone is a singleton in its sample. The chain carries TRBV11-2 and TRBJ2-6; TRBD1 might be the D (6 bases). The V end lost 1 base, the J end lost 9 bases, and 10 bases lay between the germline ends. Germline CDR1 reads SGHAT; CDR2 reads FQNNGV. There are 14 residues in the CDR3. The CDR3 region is CASSLGGGLNVLTF. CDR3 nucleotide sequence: TGTGCCAGCAGCTTAGGTGGGGGCCTCAACGTCCTGACTTTC.

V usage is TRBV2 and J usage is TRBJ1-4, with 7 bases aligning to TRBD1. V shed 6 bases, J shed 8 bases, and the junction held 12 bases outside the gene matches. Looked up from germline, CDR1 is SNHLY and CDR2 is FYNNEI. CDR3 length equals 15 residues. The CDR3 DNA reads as TGTGCCAGCAGACAAACAGGGGTTGTAGGGGAAAAACTGTTTTTT. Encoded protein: CASRQTGVVGEKLFF.

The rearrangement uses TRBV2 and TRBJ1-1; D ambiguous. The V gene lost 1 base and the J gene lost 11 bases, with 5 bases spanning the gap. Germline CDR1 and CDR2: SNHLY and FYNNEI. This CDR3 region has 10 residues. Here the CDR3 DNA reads TGTGCCAGCAGTGAAGTACGGGCTTTCTTT. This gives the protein CASSEVRAFF.

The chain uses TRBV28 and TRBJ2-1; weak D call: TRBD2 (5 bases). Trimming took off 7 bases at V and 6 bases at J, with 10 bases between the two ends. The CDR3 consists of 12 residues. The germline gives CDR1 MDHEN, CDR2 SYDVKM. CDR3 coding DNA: TGTGCCAGCACCAGCGGCCGCAATGAGCAGTTCTTC. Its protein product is CASTSGRNEQFF. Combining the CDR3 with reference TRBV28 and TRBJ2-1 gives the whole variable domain DVKVTQSSRYLVKRTGEKVFLECVQDMDHENMFWYRQDPGLGLRLIYFSYDVKMKEKGDIPEGYSVSREKKERFSLILESASTNQTSMYLCASTSGRNEQFFGPGTRLTVL.

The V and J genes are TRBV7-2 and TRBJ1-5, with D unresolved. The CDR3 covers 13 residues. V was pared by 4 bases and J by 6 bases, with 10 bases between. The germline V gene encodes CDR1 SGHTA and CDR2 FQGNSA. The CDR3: CASSSPGPQPQHF. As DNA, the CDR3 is TGTGCCAGCAGCTCCCCGGGCCCTCAGCCCCAGCATTTT.

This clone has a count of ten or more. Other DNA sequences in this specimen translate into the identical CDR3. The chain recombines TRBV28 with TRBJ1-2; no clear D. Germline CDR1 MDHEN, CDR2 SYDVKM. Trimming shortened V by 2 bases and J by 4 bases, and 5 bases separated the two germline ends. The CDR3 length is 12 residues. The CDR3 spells CASSLRLYGYTF. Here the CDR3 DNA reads TGTGCCAGCAGTTTAAGGCTCTATGGCTACACCTTC.